These T cell receptor beta chains were read from a single sample in a study of CD8+ T cells in alopecia areata. TCRdb's copy holds only in-frame clones and misses some; the assay was immunoSEQ multiplex PCR. Of hundreds of thousands of clones listed, approximately 52% are singletons. This material consisted of CD4+ T cells sorted from blood, taken at week 0. These receptor sequences come from a human donor with alopecia areata. The CDR3 runs from the conserved cysteine through the conserved F or W. The D gene is left open where the match is weak. The size field is filled for only some rows; it gives once, few, many or a size class.

D gene	J gene	clone size	V gene	CDR3 DNA	CDR3 protein
.	TRBJ1-1	.	TRBV7-9	TGTGCCAGCAGCTTAGCGCAGTTAGAAGCTTTCTTT	CASSLAQLEAFF
TRBD2	TRBJ2-1	once	TRBV5-1	TGCGCCAGCAGCTTGTCAGCGGGGGGGCCCTATGAGCAGTTCTTC	CASSLSAGGPYEQFF
TRBD2	TRBJ2-3	.	TRBV11-2	TGTGCCAGCAGCCAAGAGCGGGGTGATACGCAGTATTTT	CASSQERGDTQYF
.	TRBJ1-2	few	TRBV30	TGTGCCTGGGTAGTCCAGAGTTTAAATGGCTACACCTTC	CAWVVQSLNGYTF
.	TRBJ2-7	few	TRBV10-3	TGTGCCATCAGCGCTCCGGGCAGGCCCTCCTACGAGCAGTACTTC	CAISAPGRPSYEQYF
.	TRBJ2-1	.	TRBV29-1	TGCAGCGTTGTTGGGGCGGCGGCCTACAATGAGCAGTTCTTC	CSVVGAAAYNEQFF
.	TRBJ2-3	few	TRBV29-1	TGCAGCGTTGGATACAGATCCACAGATACGCAGTATTTT	CSVGYRSTDTQYF
.	TRBJ1-1	.	TRBV29-1	TGCAGCGCCGGGGGCCTCAACACTGAAGCTTTCTTT	CSAGGLNTEAFF
.	TRBJ2-7	few	TRBV14	TGTGCCAGCAGCCAAGATCTACTAAAGTCCAGGTCCGAAGGGGAGCAGTACTTC	CASSQDLLKSRSEGEQYF
TRBD1	TRBJ2-3	few	TRBV10-3	TGTGCCATCACCCGGACAGGGGGTTCAGATACGCAGTATTTT	CAITRTGGSDTQYF